What follows describes a single T cell receptor beta chain. The specificity of this receptor is unknown. No much larger clonotype is one base removed from it; base qualities were not supplied. The sample is drawn from a study of OX40 agonist ivuxolimab in advanced cancers. Some background on the complete study: Ivuxolimab was a fully human IgG2 agonistic monoclonal antibody targeting the costimulatory receptor OX40 (CD134). Intravenous ivuxolimab was administered to patients every 2 weeks at six dose levels: 0.01, 0.1, 0.3, 1.5, 3 and 10 mg/kg. Among the roughly 50 dose-escalation patients, some 19 had hepatocellular carcinoma, 15 melanoma, 9 renal cell carcinoma and 9 head and neck cancer. The dose-escalation cohort was roughly 83% male with a mean age of around 62 years, ranging from roughly 20 to 80. Patients were allowed to have had prior anti-PD-1, anti-PD-L1 or anti-CTLA-4 therapy, and around 41% of the dose-escalation patients had previously received checkpoint inhibitors. Three dose-escalation patients achieved partial responses, one with hepatocellular carcinoma and two with cutaneous melanoma. The point of sequencing TCRbeta in the periphery was to test whether ivuxolimab changed TCR sequence diversity and drove clonal T-cell expansion. The paper describes the monotherapy dose-escalation part (N of about 57 patients) of the phase I trial of ivuxolimab.

The trial excluded patients who had a history of autoimmune disease or were on systemic immunosuppression. Peripheral blood for TCR sequencing was collected from all dose cohorts at baseline, on cycle 4 day 1, and on cycle 7 day 1. The samples were taken from a phase I, first-in-human, multicenter, open-label dose-escalation trial of ivuxolimab. Adults with locally advanced or metastatic head and neck squamous cell, hepatocellular, melanoma or renal cell carcinoma were enrolled in the trial. Before TCR sequencing, CD4+ T cells and CD8+ T cells were sorted from peripheral blood as separate populations. Trimming costs V 6 bases and J 4 bases, and their ends lie 24 bases apart. Taken from the germline V gene (reference sequence), the CDR1 and CDR2 loops are SEHNR and FQNEAQ. From its cysteine to its phenylalanine, the CDR3 spans 17 amino acids. Only CDR3 DNA is held: 51 bases, read in frame from base 1.

The study at large found these results: Partial responders in the 0.1-3.0 mg/kg groups had among the lowest normalized peripheral clonal expansion, especially among CD8+ T cells. At doses from 0.1 to 3.0 mg/kg, clonal expansion was seen in both CD4+ and CD8+ blood T cells between baseline and week 6. After ivuxolimab, more expanded clones were found on average in CD8+ T cells than in CD4+ T cells. Low levels of normalized T-cell clonal expansion were also shown by some nonresponding patients. Which antigens the clonally expanded peripheral T cells were specific for was not determined.

To sequence the TCRbeta CDR3 region, genomic DNA was isolated from the sorted cells. The immunoSEQ Assay was used for sequencing of TCRbeta CDR3 regions. Not all clones reach the TCRdb copy of this immuneACCESS table, which keeps in-frame sequences only. Checked studies attribute under half of the gap to unresolved V genes and leave the rest unexplained. This sample gives about 70,000 clones in total; roughly 80% of them show up just once. Approximately 6.7% of the sample goes to the ten largest clones. The chain was built from TRBV7-9 and TRBJ2-5; 6 matching bases give a weak D call of TRBD1. This TCR came from an adult with an advanced solid tumor such as melanoma, head and neck, liver or kidney cancer. The sequences come from CD4+ or CD8+ T cells sorted from blood, collected in a trial of the OX40 agonist ivuxolimab. This receptor has the CDR3 CASRQIGNREKGETQYF. The DNA sequence is TGTGCCAGCAGACAAATTGGAAACAGGGAAAAGGGAGAGACCCAGTACTTC.